Included here is one T cell receptor (beta chain) sequence, with context. Antigen unknown. This entry comes from a study of immune evolution from preneoplasia to lung adenocarcinoma. Overall study findings and caveats: Normal lung had the highest top T cell clone frequencies. Later-stage lesions appeared to have more T cells, more diversity, less clonality.

Patient tissue came from resections in Japan or China, 2014–2017. Premalignant or tumor cells were enriched by macro-dissection after pathologic assessment. This CDR3 spans 15 amino acids. Germline-derived CDR1 and CDR2 are SGHNT and YYREEE (reference sequence). V shed 5 bases and J shed 3 bases, with 18 bases lying between them. Clones were sequenced by immunoSEQ multiplex PCR, and TCRdb holds only the in-frame ones, with some missing. The table records 6,500 to 9,500 clones, over 60% of them present only once. The receptor was derived from a donor aged 70 or over with lung adenocarcinoma. Some clones in this sample may be carry-over from other donors' samples. This rearrangement joins TRBV5-4 to TRBJ2-7; possible D gene TRBD2, 6 bases. Sequencing was carried out using FFPE lung adenocarcinoma in situ tissue. For the CDR3, the DNA is TGTGCCAGCAGTTCTTCCTCGGGACTCATCTACGAGCAGTACTTC. It specifies CASSSSSGLIYEQYF.